The T cell receptor beta chain described here comes from a study of T cell responses to AZD1222 COVID-19 vaccine. The assay was immunoSEQ multiplex PCR, and TCRdb's table has in-frame clones only and misses some. The table records fewer than 120,000 clones, around 80% of them present only once. V was clipped by 6 bases and J by 0 bases, with 9 bases between them. Germline CDR1 SNHLY, CDR2 FYNNEI. This CDR3 is 13 amino acids long. Study-level findings and limits: Per reports, nearly half of all spike-specific TCRs target regions that are unmutated in variants.

As regards this clone: Its antigen is as yet unknown.

The sequence derives from an adult in good health. The sequencing used peripheral blood, collected on day 0 of AZD1222 vaccination. The V call is TRBV2, the J call TRBJ2-7; D might be TRBD1 (5 bases). CDR3 loop: CASRDTSSYEQYF. CDR3 sequence (DNA): TGTGCCAGCAGGGACACGAGCTCCTACGAGCAGTACTTC.